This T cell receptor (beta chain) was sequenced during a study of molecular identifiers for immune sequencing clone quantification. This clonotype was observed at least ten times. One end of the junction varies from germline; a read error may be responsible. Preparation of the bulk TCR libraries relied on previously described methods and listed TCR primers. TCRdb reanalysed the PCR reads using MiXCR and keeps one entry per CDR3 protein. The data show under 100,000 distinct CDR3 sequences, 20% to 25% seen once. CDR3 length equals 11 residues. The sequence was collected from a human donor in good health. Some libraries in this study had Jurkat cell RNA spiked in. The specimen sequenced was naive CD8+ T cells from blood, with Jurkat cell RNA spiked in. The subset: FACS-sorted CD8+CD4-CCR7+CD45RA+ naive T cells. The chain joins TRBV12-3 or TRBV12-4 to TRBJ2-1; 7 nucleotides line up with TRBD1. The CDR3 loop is CASSVQGSLVF. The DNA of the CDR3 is TGTGCCAGCAGTGTACAGGGGAGTCTGGTCTTC.